Sequencing of this T cell receptor beta chain was carried out in a study of T-cell reconstitution after alpha-beta-depleted transplantation in children. Germline values: CDR1 SGHTA, CDR2 FQGTGA. V was clipped by 6 bases and J by 0 bases, with 9 bases between them. The CDR3 contains 13 residues. The TCRbeta library was prepared with unique molecular identifiers. Via MiXCR, TCRdb re-called the PCR reads, giving one row per CDR3 protein. The sample comprises around 490,000 distinct CDR3 sequences, about an eighth of which are singletons, and 12% to 15% rests with the top ten. Regarding this clonotype: Given a much more abundant clone one base away, this may be a read error.

The rearrangement links TRBV7-3 to TRBJ2-7; possibly TRBD1 or TRBD2 for D (6 bases each). This receptor was taken from a female patient aged 2 to 10 who had a stem cell transplant for aplastic anemia, so the T cells may come from the graft donor. The sample consisted of PBMCs, mostly from graft donor cells, taken 180 days after TCRalphabeta/CD19-depleted stem cell transplant. CDR3 residues: CASSRGVSYEQYF. CDR3 DNA: TGTGCCAGCAGTAGGGGGGTCTCCTACGAGCAGTACTTC.